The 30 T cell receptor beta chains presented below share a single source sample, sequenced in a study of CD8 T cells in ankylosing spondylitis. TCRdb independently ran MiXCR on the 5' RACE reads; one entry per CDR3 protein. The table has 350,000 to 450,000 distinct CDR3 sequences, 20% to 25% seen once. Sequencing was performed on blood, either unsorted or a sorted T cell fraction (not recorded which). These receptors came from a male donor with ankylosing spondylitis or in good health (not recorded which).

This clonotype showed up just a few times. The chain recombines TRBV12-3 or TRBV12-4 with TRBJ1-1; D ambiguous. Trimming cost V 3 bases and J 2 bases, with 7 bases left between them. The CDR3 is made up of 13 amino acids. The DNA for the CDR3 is TGTGCCAGCAGTTTGGTATACAACACTGAAGCTTTCTTT. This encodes CASSLVYNTEAFF.

The CDR3 is CASSGHRGTEAFF. In DNA form, the CDR3 reads TGTGCCAGCAGCGGACACAGGGGAACTGAAGCTTTCTTT. The chain couples TRBV9 to TRBJ1-1, with 7 positions matching TRBD1. The V gene's germline CDR1 is SGDLS and CDR2 YYNGEE. This CDR3 spans 13 amino acids. V lost 3 bases and J lost 5; bases outside the gene matches: 4.

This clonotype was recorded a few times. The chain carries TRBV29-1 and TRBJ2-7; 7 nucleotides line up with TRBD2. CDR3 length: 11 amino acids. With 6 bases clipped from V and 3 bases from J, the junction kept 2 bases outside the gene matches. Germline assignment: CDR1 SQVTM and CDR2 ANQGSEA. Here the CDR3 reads CSVLADYEQYF. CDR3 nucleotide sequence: TGCAGCGTGCTAGCGGACTACGAGCAGTACTTC.

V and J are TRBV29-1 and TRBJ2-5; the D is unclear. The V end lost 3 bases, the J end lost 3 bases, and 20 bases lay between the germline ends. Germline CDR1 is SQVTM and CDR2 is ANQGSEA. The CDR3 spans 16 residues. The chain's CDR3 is CSVDDASEWSEETQYF. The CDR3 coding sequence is TGCAGCGTTGATGATGCGTCGGAGTGGTCGGAAGAGACCCAGTACTTC. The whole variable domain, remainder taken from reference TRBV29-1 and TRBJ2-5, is SAVISQKPSRDICQRGTSLTIQCQVDSQVTMMFWYRQQPGQSLTLIATANQGSEATYESGFVIDKFPISRPNLTFSTLTVSNMSPEDSSIYLCSVDDASEWSEETQYFGPGTRLLVL.

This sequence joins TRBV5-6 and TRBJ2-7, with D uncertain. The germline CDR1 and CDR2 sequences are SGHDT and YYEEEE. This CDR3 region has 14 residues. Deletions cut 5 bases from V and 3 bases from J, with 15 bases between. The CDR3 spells CASSSIDGSYEQYF. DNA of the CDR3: TGTGCCAGCAGTTCCATTGACGGAAGCTACGAGCAGTACTTC.

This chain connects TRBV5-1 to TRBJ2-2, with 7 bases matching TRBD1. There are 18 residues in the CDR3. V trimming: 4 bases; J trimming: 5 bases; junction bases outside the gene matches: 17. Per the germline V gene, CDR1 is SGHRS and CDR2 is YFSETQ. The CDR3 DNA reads TGCGCCAGCAGCCGGGACAGAAGCCGGGGAACCTCAACCGGGGAGCTGTTTTTT. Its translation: CASSRDRSRGTSTGELFF.

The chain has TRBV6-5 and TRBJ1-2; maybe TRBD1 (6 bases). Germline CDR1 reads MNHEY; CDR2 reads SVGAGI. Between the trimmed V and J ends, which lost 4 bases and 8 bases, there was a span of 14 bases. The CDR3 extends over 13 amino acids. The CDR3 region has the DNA TGTGCCAGCAGTTTTTACAGGGACGGAGGCTACACCTTC. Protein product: CASSFYRDGGYTF.

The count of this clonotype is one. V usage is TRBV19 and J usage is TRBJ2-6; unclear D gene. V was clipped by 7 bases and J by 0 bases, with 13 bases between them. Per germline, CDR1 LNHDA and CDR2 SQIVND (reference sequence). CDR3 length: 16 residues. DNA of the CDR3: TGTGCCAGTACCCCCTCAATGGGCTCTGGGGCCAACGTCCTGACTTTC. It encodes CASTPSMGSGANVLTF.

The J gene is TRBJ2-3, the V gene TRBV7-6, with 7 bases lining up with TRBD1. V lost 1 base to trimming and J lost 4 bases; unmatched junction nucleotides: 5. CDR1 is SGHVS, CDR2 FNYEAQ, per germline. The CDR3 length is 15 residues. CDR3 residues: CASSLGQGVADTQYF. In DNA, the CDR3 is TGTGCCAGCAGCTTAGGGCAGGGGGTTGCAGATACGCAGTATTTT.

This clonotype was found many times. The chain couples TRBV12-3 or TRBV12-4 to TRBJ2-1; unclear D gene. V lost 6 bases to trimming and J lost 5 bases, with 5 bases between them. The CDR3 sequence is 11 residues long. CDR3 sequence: CASSPHNEQFF. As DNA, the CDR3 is TGTGCCAGCAGCCCACACAATGAGCAGTTCTTC.

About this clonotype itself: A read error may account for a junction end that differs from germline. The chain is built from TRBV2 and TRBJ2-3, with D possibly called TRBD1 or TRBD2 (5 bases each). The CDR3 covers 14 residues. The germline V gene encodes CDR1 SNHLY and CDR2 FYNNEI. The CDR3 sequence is CASSSAWDDTRPDF. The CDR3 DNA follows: TGTGCCAGCAGCAGTGCCTGGGACGACACACGTCCGGATTTT.

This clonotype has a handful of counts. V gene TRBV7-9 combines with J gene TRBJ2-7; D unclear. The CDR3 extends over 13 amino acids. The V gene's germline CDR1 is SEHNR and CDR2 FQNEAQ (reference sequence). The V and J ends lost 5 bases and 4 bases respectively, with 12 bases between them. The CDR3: CASSPRPGYEQYF. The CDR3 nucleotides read TGTGCCAGCAGCCCCCGGCCGGGTTACGAGCAGTACTTC.

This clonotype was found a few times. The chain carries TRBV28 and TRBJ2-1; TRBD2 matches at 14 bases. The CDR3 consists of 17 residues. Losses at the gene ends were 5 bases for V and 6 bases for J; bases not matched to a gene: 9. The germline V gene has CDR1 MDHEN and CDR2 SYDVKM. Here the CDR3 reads CASSTPGLAGEGNEQFF. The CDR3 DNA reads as TGTGCCAGCAGTACCCCGGGACTAGCGGGGGAGGGCAATGAGCAGTTCTTC.

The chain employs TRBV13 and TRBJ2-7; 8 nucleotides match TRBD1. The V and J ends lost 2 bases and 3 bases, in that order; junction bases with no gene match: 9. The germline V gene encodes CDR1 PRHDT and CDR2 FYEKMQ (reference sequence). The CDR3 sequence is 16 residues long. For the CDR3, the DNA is TGTGCCAGCAGCTTAAGGGCGGGACAGGTAGGCTACGAGCAGTACTTC. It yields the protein CASSLRAGQVGYEQYF. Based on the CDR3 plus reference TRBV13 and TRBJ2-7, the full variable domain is AAGVIQSPRHLIKEKRETATLKCYPIPRHDTVYWYQQGPGQDPQFLISFYEKMQSDKGSIPDRFSAQQFSDYHSELNMSSLELGDSALYFCASSLRAGQVGYEQYFGPGTRLTVT.

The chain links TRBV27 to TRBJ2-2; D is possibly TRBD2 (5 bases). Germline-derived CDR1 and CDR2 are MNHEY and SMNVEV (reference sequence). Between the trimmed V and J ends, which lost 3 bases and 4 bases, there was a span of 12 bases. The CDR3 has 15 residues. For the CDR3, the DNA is TGTGCCAGCAGTTTTTGGACTTCGATCACCGGGGAGCTGTTTTTT. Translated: CASSFWTSITGELFF.

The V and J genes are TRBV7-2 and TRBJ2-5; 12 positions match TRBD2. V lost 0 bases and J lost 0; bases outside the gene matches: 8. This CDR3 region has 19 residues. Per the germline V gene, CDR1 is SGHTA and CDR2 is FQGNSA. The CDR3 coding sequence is TGTGCCAGCAGCTTAGCCCCGGCTAGCGGGGGGGAGTACCAAGAGACCCAGTACTTC. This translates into CASSLAPASGGEYQETQYF.

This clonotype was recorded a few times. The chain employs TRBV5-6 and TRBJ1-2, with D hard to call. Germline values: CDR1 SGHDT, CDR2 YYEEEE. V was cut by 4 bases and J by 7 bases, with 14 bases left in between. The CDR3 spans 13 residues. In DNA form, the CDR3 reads TGTGCCAGCAGCCCCGGCGGGAAACTTGGCTACACCTTC. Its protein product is CASSPGGKLGYTF.

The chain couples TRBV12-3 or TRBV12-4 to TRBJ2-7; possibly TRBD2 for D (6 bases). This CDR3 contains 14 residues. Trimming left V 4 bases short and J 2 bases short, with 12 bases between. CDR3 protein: CASSSGTQTYEQYF. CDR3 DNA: TGTGCCAGCAGTTCCGGGACTCAAACCTACGAGCAGTACTTC.

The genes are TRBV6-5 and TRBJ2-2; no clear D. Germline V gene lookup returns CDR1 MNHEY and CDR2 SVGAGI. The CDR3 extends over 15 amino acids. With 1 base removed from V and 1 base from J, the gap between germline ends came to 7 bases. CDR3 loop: CASSYFRMNTGELFF. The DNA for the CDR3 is TGTGCCAGCAGTTACTTTAGAATGAACACCGGGGAGCTGTTTTTT.

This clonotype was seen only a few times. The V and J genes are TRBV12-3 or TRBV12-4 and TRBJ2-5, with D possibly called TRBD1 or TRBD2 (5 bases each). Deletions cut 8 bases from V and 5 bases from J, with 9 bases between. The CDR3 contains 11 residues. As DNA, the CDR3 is TGTGCCAGCGAGGGGTTGGAGACCCAGTACTTC. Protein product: CASEGLETQYF.

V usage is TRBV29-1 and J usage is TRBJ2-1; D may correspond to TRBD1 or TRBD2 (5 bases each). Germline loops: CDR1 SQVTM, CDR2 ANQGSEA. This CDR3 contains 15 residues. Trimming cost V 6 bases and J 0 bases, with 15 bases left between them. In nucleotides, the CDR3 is TGCAGCGTAACCGGGACGGAGAGCTCCTACAATGAGCAGTTCTTC. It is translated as CSVTGTESSYNEQFF.

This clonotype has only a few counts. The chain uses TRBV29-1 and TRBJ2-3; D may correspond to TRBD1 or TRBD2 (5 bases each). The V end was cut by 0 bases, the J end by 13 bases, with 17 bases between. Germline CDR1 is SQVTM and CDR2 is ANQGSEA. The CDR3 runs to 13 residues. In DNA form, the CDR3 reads TGCAGCGTTGAAGATGCTCTGGCAGGGCGGGAGTATTTT. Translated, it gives CSVEDALAGREYF.

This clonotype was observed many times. This chain's CDR3 is CASSKEGTREQYF. The CDR3 DNA sequence: TGTGCCAGCAGCAAAGAGGGGACGCGAGAGCAGTACTTC. The V and J genes are TRBV21-1 and TRBJ2-7; the table calls TRBD1, which could not be checked here. TRBV21-1 is recorded as a pseudogene. The CDR3 has 13 residues.

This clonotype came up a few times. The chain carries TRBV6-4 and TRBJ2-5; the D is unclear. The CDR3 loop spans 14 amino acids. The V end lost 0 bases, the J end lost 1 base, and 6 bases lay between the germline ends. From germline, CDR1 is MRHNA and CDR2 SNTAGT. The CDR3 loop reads CASSDSTSQETQYF. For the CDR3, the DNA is TGTGCCAGCAGTGACTCGACTTCCCAAGAGACCCAGTACTTC.

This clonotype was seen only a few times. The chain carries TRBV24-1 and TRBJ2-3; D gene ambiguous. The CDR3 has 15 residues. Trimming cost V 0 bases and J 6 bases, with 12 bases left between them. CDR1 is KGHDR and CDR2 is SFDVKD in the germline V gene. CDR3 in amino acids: CATSDLRTKGDTQYF. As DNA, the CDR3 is TGTGCCACCAGTGATTTGCGGACCAAAGGGGATACGCAGTATTTT.

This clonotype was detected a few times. The CDR3, as DNA: TGCAGTGCTAGAGCGGCCGGGACAGGAAGACTACACGAGCAGTACTTC. Translated, it gives CSARAAGTGRLHEQYF. The V gene is TRBV20-1, the J gene TRBJ2-7, with TRBD1 matching 8 bases. Looked up from germline, CDR1 is DFQATT and CDR2 is SNEGSKA (reference sequence). Trimming cost V 1 base and J 5 bases; bases outside gene matches: 13. The CDR3 loop spans 16 amino acids.

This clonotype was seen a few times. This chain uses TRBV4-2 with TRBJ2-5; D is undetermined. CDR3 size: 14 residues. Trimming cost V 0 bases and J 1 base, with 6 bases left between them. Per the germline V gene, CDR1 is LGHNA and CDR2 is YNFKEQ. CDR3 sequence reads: CASSQDLGQETQYF. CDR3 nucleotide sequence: TGTGCCAGCAGCCAAGATTTGGGCCAAGAGACCCAGTACTTC.

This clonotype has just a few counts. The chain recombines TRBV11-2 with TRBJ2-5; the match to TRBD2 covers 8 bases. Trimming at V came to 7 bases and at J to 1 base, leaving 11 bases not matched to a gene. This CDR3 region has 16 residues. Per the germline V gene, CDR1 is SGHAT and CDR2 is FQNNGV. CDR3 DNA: TGTGCCAGCAACCCTTGGGGACTAGGGCCCCAAGAGACCCAGTACTTC. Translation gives CASNPWGLGPQETQYF. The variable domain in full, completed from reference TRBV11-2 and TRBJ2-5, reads EAGVAQSPRYKIIEKRQSVAFWCNPISGHATLYWYQQILGQGPKLLIQFQNNGVVDDSQLPKDRFSAERLKGVDSTLKIQPAKLEDSAVYLCASNPWGLGPQETQYFGPGTRLLVL.

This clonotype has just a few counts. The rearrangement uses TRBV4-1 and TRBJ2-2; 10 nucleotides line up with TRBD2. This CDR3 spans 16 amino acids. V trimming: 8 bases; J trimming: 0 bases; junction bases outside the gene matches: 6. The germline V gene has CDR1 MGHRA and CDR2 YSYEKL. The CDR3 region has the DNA TGCGCCAGCCTGGAGCGGGGGGGCACGAACACCGGGGAGCTGTTTTTT. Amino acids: CASLERGGTNTGELFF.

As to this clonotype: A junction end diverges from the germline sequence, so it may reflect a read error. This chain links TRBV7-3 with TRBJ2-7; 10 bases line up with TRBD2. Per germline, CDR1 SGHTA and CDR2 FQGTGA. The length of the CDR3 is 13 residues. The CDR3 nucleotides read TGTGCCAGCAGCCTAACTAGCGGGGTCGAGCAGTACTTC. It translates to CASSLTSGVEQYF.